This T cell receptor beta chain was obtained from a study of radiation and T cells in renal cell carcinoma. The protocol was immunoSEQ multiplex PCR, while the TCRdb copy is restricted to in-frame clones and leaves out a portion. The sample records 70,000 or so clones, 82% being singletons. The time point here: blood 2 weeks post-SBRT. Treatment in this sample: 15 Gy SBRT to primary tumor, nephrectomy 4 weeks later. Blood was sampled at baseline, 2 weeks and 4 weeks after SBRT. The sample was blood, taken from a patient whose treatment included radiotherapy and nephrectomy. This sequence originates from a man aged 60 to 69 with renal cell carcinoma.

CDR3 sequence (DNA): TGTGCCAGCAGTTCCGAGGGAGCGGGAGGTTCTAATACGCAGTATTTT. Translated, it gives CASSSEGAGGSNTQYF. This chain links TRBV6-6 with TRBJ2-3, with 9 bases lining up with TRBD2. CDR1 is MNHNY and CDR2 is SVGAGI in the germline V gene (reference sequence). Unmatched junction bases numbered 12, after V lost 4 bases and J lost 7 bases. The CDR3 is 16 amino acids.